This TCR beta chain came from a study of regulatory T cells in long-lasting Graves disease (dated by TCRdb to the early 2020s). Regarding the study in general: In the newly diagnosed Graves' disease group, patients had been taking antithyroid drugs for less than 3 months. Peripheral blood TCR sequencing and RNA sequencing compared persistent Graves' disease patients with newly diagnosed Graves' disease patients. The study was conducted in China and was registered as a clinical trial. A total of roughly 33 samples underwent TCR sequencing: around 13 from persistent and approximately 20 from newly diagnosed Graves' disease patients.

This sample's time point label indicates: newly diagnosed GD, antithyroid drugs for less than 3 months. RNA was extracted from PBMCs in TRIzol for both TCR sequencing and RNA sequencing. The diagnosis of Graves' disease was made according to American Thyroid Association guidelines. Recruitment of patients was carried out at an endocrinology department in Xi'an, China. From each patient, around 9.3 milliliters of peripheral blood was collected into an EDTA anticoagulant tube. Ficoll Paque Plus density gradient separation was used to isolate PBMCs, and no further T cell sorting was performed. RNA quality was checked with an Agilent 2100 Bioanalyzer and agarose gel, and concentration with a NanoDrop 2000. Study-level results and caveats: Because the primary lesion, thyroid tissue, could not be accessed, the study looked at peripheral blood alone. Sequencing and analysis were limited to the TCR beta chain. As a limitation, the authors acknowledged that the small sample size may reduce accuracy. Patients with persistent disease shared more public clonotypes (about 3,000) than newly diagnosed patients did (about 970). Persistent disease showed preferential use of TRBV28, TRBJ1-2 and TRBJ2-5, whereas newly diagnosed disease favored TRBV20-1 and TRBJ2-1. Compared with newly diagnosed patients, persistent Graves' disease patients had lower TCR Shannon entropy and fewer highly expanded clones, which suggests clonal expansion.

The CDR3, from cysteine to phenylalanine, totals 12 residues. The sequence is cut down to CDR3 DNA, 36 bases in frame from base 1. A distance of 10 bases separates the germline ends of V and J, which lose 2 bases and 8 bases respectively. Sequences SGHDT (CDR1) and YYEEEE (CDR2) are obtained from the germline V gene. In the case of this clonotype: Which antigen it targets is not known. No much larger clone is present one base from it, and per-base qualities are unavailable.

The library relied on multiplex PCR. The listed sequencing device is Illumina HiSeq 4000. TCR beta libraries were built with iRepertoire HTBI primers and Arm-PCR amplification of CDR3 regions. Before sequencing, the PCR products underwent gel purification. Under the source paper's analysis protocol: Across samples, 60 to 80 TRBV and 13 to 15 TRBJ segments were identified and used for gene usage analysis of CDR3 amino acid clonotypes. Filtered high-quality paired reads were merged into contigs using COPE and FqMerger. Contigs were aligned with BLAST to IMGT TRBV, TRBD and TRBJ reference genes, and CDR3 was defined per IMGT. Any clonotype with a frequency above 0.1% was counted as a highly expanded clone. Shannon entropy served as the measure of repertoire diversity, while the Gini coefficient captured V-J evenness. Clonotypes shared by more than one individual were considered public. Starting from the raw public reads, TCRdb applied fastp trimming at Q25, assembled clones with MiXCR and retained in-frame beta chains. Each entry is one CDR3 protein sequence, shown with its most common DNA and genes. TCRdb's processing, not the authors' own work, is the source of the V and J calls. Here the sample has approximately 540,000 distinct CDR3 sequences; more than 10% occur a single time. The ten biggest clones cover approximately 9% of the sample.

A further study also used this sample, focusing on T cells in Graves' hyperthyroidism and ophthalmopathy. Drawing on the second study: Graves' hyperthyroidism was defined as stable when no progression to ophthalmopathy occurred over 18 months of follow-up. Hyperthyroidism patients were aged 18 to 65 years and newly diagnosed, with disease duration of less than 2 months. Any patient with an uncontrolled infection, another autoimmune disease, pregnancy or lactation was excluded. Diagnoses relied on clinical symptoms, serum thyroxine and TRAb, thyroid ultrasound and orbital computed tomography. For the first round of RT-PCR on the TCR CDR3, the HTBI primer set was used together with the Qiagen OneStep RT-PCR kit. Most expanded thyroid clonotypes (frequency above 0.001) were also detected in blood, a finding suggesting that blood repertoires may reflect thyroid immune responses. In cross-validation, a model built on a 13 V-J signature told ophthalmopathy apart from stable hyperthyroidism with just under 90% sensitivity and around 81% specificity, and in testing the same model reached 80%/75%. In validation, progression to ophthalmopathy was predicted by the model with 70.59% sensitivity and roughly 72% specificity, a median of around 5.9 months before onset. To identify TCR V-J signatures that set the groups apart, the researchers used a discovery cohort of 90 to 100 patients, made up of 43 with Graves' ophthalmopathy and 55 to 65 with stable Graves' hyperthyroidism. An independent validation cohort of under 20 hyperthyroidism patients and about 15 patients who later progressed to ophthalmopathy tested prospective prediction of ophthalmopathy. For training and testing, the 100 or so patients in the discovery cohort were randomly divided in a 7:3 ratio. In addition, the study compared T-cell repertoires in thyroid tissue and in blood from roughly six Graves' hyperthyroidism patients. Once sampling was done, hyperthyroidism patients were given methimazole at a starting dose of 30 mg daily, whereas ophthalmopathy patients were given high-dose intravenous methylprednisolone. Libraries were constructed in a second round of multiplex PCR, after which size selection and purification were performed. The libraries were sequenced on an Illumina HiSeq2000 using paired-end 100 bp reads. SOAPnuke was used to process the raw data, with reads discarded if the reads contained adapters or uncalled bases, had a mean Phred below 15, or lacked an exact constant-primer or identifier match. High-quality paired reads were merged with COPE v1.2.5, and unique nucleotide sequences were defined as clonotypes. MiTCR v1.1 was used to align clonotypes to the IMGT TRBV, TRBD and TRBJ reference segments. Analysis was restricted to V-J combinations with a frequency above 0.0001, which covered roughly 99% of repertoires. A TCS score was defined as the ratio between F50 (clonal expansion) and ExV (chaos), using BLOSUM62-based TCRdist between CDR3 peptides within each V-J. Welch's t-statistics and random forest reduced 500 to 650 V-J features to 13, which were used in a naive Bayes classifier (R e1071). Sample size was not statistically predetermined, and investigators were not blinded to group allocation. The paper reports TCR Vbeta CDR3 sequencing of over 130 peripheral blood samples: around 45 ophthalmopathy, under 80 hyperthyroidism and around 17 progressor patients.

This TCR was recovered from a young woman with Graves disease. Donor details come from another sample of the same person, matched by shared clones. The sample consisted of peripheral blood mononuclear cells (PBMCs), taken at new diagnosis, from a patient treated with antithyroid drugs. Rearrangement joined TRBV5-6 to TRBJ1-1; D gene: possibly TRBD1, on 5 matching bases. This receptor carries the CDR3 CASSLIWTEAFF. At the DNA level, the sequence is TGTGCCAGCAGCTTAATATGGACAGAAGCTTTCTTT.